Below, 13 T cell receptor beta chains from the same sample are listed, as sequenced in a study of T cells after posttransplantation cyclophosphamide. Sequenced by immunoSEQ multiplex PCR; TCRdb stores in-frame clones only, minus some. There are 40,000 to 55,000 clones in the sample, none observed a single time. What was sequenced was PBMCs. The receptors stem from a man aged 35-49 years in good health, CMV-negative, and a related stem cell transplant donor.

This clone has a count of ten or more. This chain links TRBV5-5 with TRBJ1-1; D call uncertain. In germline, CDR1 is SGHKS, CDR2 YYEKEE (reference sequence). The CDR3 runs 13 residues. Trimming pared 1 base from V and 1 base from J, leaving 5 bases between. CDR3 sequence: CASSLPGNTEAFF. In nucleotides, the CDR3 is TGTGCCAGCAGCTTGCCAGGGAACACTGAAGCTTTCTTT.

This clone was observed many times. The genes are TRBV5-1 and TRBJ2-5, with 9 bases fitting TRBD1. The CDR3 loop spans 14 amino acids. J gave up 6 bases and V 4 bases, and 7 bases lay outside the gene matches. Germline CDR1 SGHRS, CDR2 YFSETQ. The CDR3 bases are TGCGCCAGCAGCACAGGGGGCGAGTCGAAGACCCAGTACTTC. It encodes CASSTGGESKTQYF.

The sample holds many counts of this clone. This chain links TRBV5-6 with TRBJ2-7; perhaps TRBD1 as D (6 bases). Trimming removed 1 base at V and 3 bases at J, with 20 bases between. The germline V gene has CDR1 SGHDT and CDR2 YYEEEE. CDR3 length: 17 amino acids. The CDR3 reads CASSLTGFTGFGYEQYF. The CDR3 DNA reads TGTGCCAGCAGCTTGACCGGATTTACAGGGTTCGGCTACGAGCAGTACTTC.

This clone came up many times. The rearrangement joins TRBV19 to TRBJ2-1; D gene ambiguous. CDR1 and CDR2 from the germline V gene are LNHDA and SQIVND (reference sequence). The germline V and J ends were trimmed by 1 base and 8 bases, with 12 bases remaining between them. The CDR3 is 14 residues long. DNA of the CDR3: TGTGCCAGTAGTATAGGGCCAGCGTCGGATGAGCAGTTCTTC. Its translation: CASSIGPASDEQFF.

This clone was counted ten times or more. This rearrangement joins TRBV7-9 to TRBJ2-7, with TRBD1 identical over 9 bases. The junction had 11 bases not matched to a gene; V was cut back by 4 bases and J by 4 bases. Germline V gene lookup returns CDR1 SEHNR and CDR2 FQNEAQ (reference sequence). This CDR3 comprises 16 residues. Here the CDR3 DNA reads TGTGCCAGCAGCTCTCCAACAGGGGGCGCAAGATACGAGCAGTACTTC. This codes for CASSSPTGGARYEQYF.

The sample holds many counts of this clone. The V and J genes are TRBV14 and TRBJ2-7, with 8 bases aligning to TRBD1. Germline CDR1 is SGHDN and CDR2 is FVKESK. V shed 4 bases, J shed 2 bases, and the junction held 10 bases outside the gene matches. The CDR3 length is 16 residues. The chain's CDR3 is CASSPRFGQGPYEQYF. The CDR3 DNA follows: TGTGCCAGCAGCCCACGTTTTGGACAGGGACCCTACGAGCAGTACTTC.

This clone was observed at least ten times. This sequence joins TRBV9 and TRBJ2-3; 7 bases agree with TRBD2. With V trimmed by 0 bases and J by 4 bases, 2 bases remained unmatched. The CDR3 loop spans 14 amino acids. Germline lookup yields CDR1 SGDLS and CDR2 YYNGEE. CDR3 residues: CASSVGGSPDTQYF. The CDR3 region has the DNA TGTGCCAGCAGCGTAGGCGGGAGTCCAGATACGCAGTATTTT.

This clone was observed at least ten times. CDR3: CSVGTEGYTF. The DNA of the CDR3 is TGCAGCGTTGGAACCGAGGGCTACACCTTC. The J gene is TRBJ1-2, the V gene TRBV29-1; unclear D gene. V gave up 4 bases and J gave up 8 bases, with 8 bases separating them. This CDR3 has 10 residues. In germline, CDR1 is SQVTM, CDR2 ANQGSEA.

At least ten counts were recorded for this clone. This chain joins TRBV15 and TRBJ2-5, with a weak D call TRBD2 (6 bases). The V gene's germline CDR1 is LNHNV and CDR2 YYDKDF (reference sequence). Between the trimmed V and J ends, which lost 5 bases and 7 bases, there was a span of 11 bases. This CDR3 has 12 amino acids. The CDR3 nucleotides read TGTGCCACCAGCTCCCGGGGGAGGACCCAGTACTTC. Translated, it gives CATSSRGRTQYF.

This clone was seen ten or more times. The chain joins TRBV7-2 to TRBJ2-7, with 8 bases identical to TRBD2. The CDR3 is 14 residues long. CDR1 SGHTA and CDR2 FQGNSA come from the germline V gene. The J segment lost 4 bases and the V segment lost 5 bases, leaving 7 bases of the junction unmatched. This CDR3 is CASSPSGSVYEQYF. The CDR3 DNA follows: TGTGCCAGCAGCCCCAGCGGGAGCGTGTACGAGCAGTACTTC.

The chain employs TRBV30 and TRBJ2-3; maybe TRBD1 (5 bases). This CDR3 spans 16 amino acids. Per germline, CDR1 GTSNPN and CDR2 SVGIG (reference sequence). The V end was cut by 5 bases, the J end by 3 bases, with 21 bases between. Written as DNA, the CDR3 is TGTGCCTGGTCCCAGGGTACCCAGAAAGGGACAGATACGCAGTATTTT. Protein: CAWSQGTQKGTDTQYF.

This clone was observed at least ten times. The chain carries TRBV7-9 and TRBJ2-7; perhaps TRBD1 as D (6 bases). V lost 3 bases, J lost 7 bases, and 16 bases lay in between. Germline V gives CDR1 SEHNR, CDR2 FQNEAQ (reference sequence). The CDR3 loop spans 14 amino acids. The CDR3 loop is CASSFSDRPTEQYF. Here the CDR3 DNA reads TGTGCCAGCAGCTTCTCGGACAGACCTACGGAGCAGTACTTC.

This clone was seen at least ten times. The chain carries TRBV19 and TRBJ1-1; no clear D. The V gene lost 3 bases and the J gene lost 1 base, with 9 bases spanning the gap. CDR1 and CDR2 from the germline V gene are LNHDA and SQIVND (reference sequence). The CDR3 runs 14 residues. The CDR3 reads CASSIEHSNTEAFF. CDR3 in DNA: TGTGCCAGTAGTATTGAGCACTCGAACACTGAAGCTTTCTTT.